This TCR beta chain emerged from a study of blood T cells in healthy people across ages (dated by TCRdb to 2015 to 2017). Context from the whole study: In model experiments, template switching captured about one uniquely barcoded TCR beta cDNA molecule for every two T cells. The study measured age-related changes in TCR beta repertoire diversity using deep sequencing normalized with unique cDNA molecular identifiers. Donors were grouped into four age groups: young (average roughly 17 years), middle-aged (approximately 41), aged (about 60) and long-lived (over 80). Donors of different ages were randomly distributed across sequencing lanes to avoid experimental bias. The study analyzed two additional independent replicas of 1 million unique cDNA reads from the same blood draw for two donors, one aged 18 to 29 and one aged 80 or older. Points the paper makes about the study in general: The long-lived group showed more naive CD4+ T cells, fewer expanded clones and increased TCR diversity than the aged group, suggesting age selection. The CMV infection status of donors was not known, potentially confounding age-related changes in expanded clonotypes. Observed TCR beta diversity correlated strongly with the percentage of naive T cells measured by flow cytometry. Bulk unsorted PBMC profiling prevented conclusive comparison of naive and antigen-experienced compartments. Observed TCR beta diversity per million T cells fell roughly linearly with age, and a significant reduction was already apparent by age roughly 40. Estimates of total diversity based on one million sequenced T cells were regarded as lower bounds and as underestimates.

The germline ends are 19 bases apart after V is trimmed by 6 bases and J by 7 bases. The germline V gene sets CDR1 to SQVTM and CDR2 to ANQGSEA. The CDR3 runs 14 amino acids, cysteine and phenylalanine included. CDR3 DNA only is kept here, 42 bases in frame from base 1. Systemically healthy Caucasian individuals from Russia, about 38 in total and aged roughly 6 to 90 years, were included as donors. Each donor gave ten milliliters of peripheral blood, collected into EDTA-treated Vacutainer tubes. PBMCs were isolated by Ficoll-Paque density-gradient centrifugation, with at least 6 million obtained per sample. Total RNA, at least 5 micrograms per sample, was extracted from PBMCs with Trizol reagent. Naive CD45RAhigh/CD27high T cell percentages were measured by flow cytometry on a PBMC aliquot from every donor. The method was 5' RACE. Sequencing took place on an Illumina HiSeq 2500. A second PCR of about 6 to 11 cycles was performed with a sample-barcoded 5' primer and a J-beta primer mix. A template-switch 5' adaptor carrying 12 random nucleotides introduced a unique molecular identifier onto each TCR beta cDNA molecule. At least 2.5 million CDR3-containing paired-end reads were obtained from each sample. The Mint cDNA synthesis kit, primed by a TRBC-specific oligonucleotide, was used to synthesize first-strand cDNA from all RNA. Following uracil-DNA glycosylase treatment, a first 18-cycle PCR with universal primers M1SS and BC2_uni_R was performed on all cDNA. Per the authors' processing: For normalization, 1 million high-quality reads were randomly selected from each sample, with every read carrying a distinct molecular identifier. Instead of being binned into consensus sequences, reads with shared molecular identifiers were discarded. MiTCR, set to a Q25 quality threshold and the strictest error-elimination algorithm, was used for CDR3 identification, clonotype clustering and error correction. Lower-bound total TCR beta diversity was estimated with a nonparametric unseen species model using Euler transformation. TCRdb reprocessed the public reads (quality trimming at Q25 with fastp, clone calling with MiXCR) and kept in-frame beta chains. Under each unique CDR3 protein, matching rows form one entry showing the most common genes and DNA. The V and J calls reflect TCRdb's pipeline rather than the authors' work. This sample holds about 1 million distinct CDR3 sequences; 40% to 45% were observed only once. The ten largest clonotypes hold approximately 17% of the sample.

This clonotype has a handful of counts. No cognate antigen has been identified for it. Within one base of it there is no much larger clone, and no base qualities were kept. Recombination joined TRBV29-1 with TRBJ2-1, with TRBD1 tentatively as D gene (6 bases match). Specimen: blood. The clonotype comes from a woman between 55 and 75 years old in good health. The CDR3 protein is CSVRVRGVVNEQFF. The DNA is as follows: TGCAGCGTGAGGGTCAGGGGTGTTGTGAATGAGCAGTTCTTC.